Below, 29 T cell receptor beta chains from the same sample are listed, as sequenced in a study of shared clonotypes between healthy human individuals. Clones were sequenced by immunoSEQ multiplex PCR, and TCRdb holds only the in-frame ones, with some missing. Of roughly 2 million clones listed, approximately 94% are singletons. The sample consisted of naive CD4+ T cells sorted from blood. Subset noted: CD45RA+ positively selected. These receptors were obtained from a man aged 18 to 35 in good health.

The count of this clone is one. The rearrangement links TRBV28 to TRBJ1-2; no firm D call. Trimming pared 5 bases from V and 7 bases from J, leaving 20 bases between. CDR1 MDHEN and CDR2 SYDVKM come from the germline V gene. The CDR3 is made up of 15 amino acids. The chain's CDR3 is CASSTTGEKGSGYTF. In nucleotides, the CDR3 is TGTGCCAGCAGTACCACCGGGGAAAAAGGGAGTGGCTACACCTTC.

The rearrangement joins TRBV7-2 to TRBJ2-1, with 8 bases that match TRBD2. This CDR3 has 15 residues. Germline CDR1 and CDR2: SGHTA and FQGNSA. V shed 5 bases and J 5 bases; nucleotides not matched to a gene: 8. As DNA, the CDR3 is TGTGCCAGCAGCCGGAGCGGGAGCTTCAACAATGAGCAGTTCTTC. This sequence encodes CASSRSGSFNNEQFF.

As concerns this clone: Other DNA sequences in the same sample also yield this CDR3. V usage is TRBV5-1 and J usage is TRBJ1-6; 10 nucleotides match TRBD1. The CDR3 has 15 residues. CDR1 and CDR2 (germline): SGHRS, YFSETQ. V was pared by 4 bases and J by 7 bases, with 5 bases of the junction left unmatched. CDR3 sequence (DNA): TGCGCCAGCAGCCCGAGGACAGGGGGGAATTCACCCCTCCACTTT. Translating it yields CASSPRTGGNSPLHF.

The genes are TRBV10-3 and TRBJ1-1; D not resolved. From germline, CDR1 is ENHRY and CDR2 SYGVKD. The CDR3 runs 14 residues. The V gene lost 2 bases and the J gene lost 3 bases, with 10 bases spanning the gap. The CDR3 sequence is CAISEPNSDTEAFF. CDR3 sequence (DNA): TGTGCCATCAGTGAGCCGAATTCCGACACTGAAGCTTTCTTT.

Of note for this clone: Other DNA sequences of this sample code for an identical CDR3. This chain connects TRBV11-2 to TRBJ1-1; TRBD1 might be the D (6 bases). Trimming stripped 5 bases from V and 5 bases from J, with 12 bases between. Germline V gives CDR1 SGHAT, CDR2 FQNNGV. CDR3 length: 13 amino acids. CDR3 protein: CASSPRGGTEAFF. In DNA form, the CDR3 reads TGTGCCAGCAGCCCAAGGGGGGGGACTGAAGCTTTCTTT.

This rearrangement joins TRBV29-1 to TRBJ2-6; D gene unclear. The CDR3 consists of 15 residues. Trimming took 0 bases from V and 0 from J, leaving 6 bases between them. Germline-derived CDR1 and CDR2 are SQVTM and ANQGSEA. CDR3 DNA: TGCAGCGTTGAAGATTTAAACTCTGGGGCCAACGTCCTGACTTTC. Amino acid sequence: CSVEDLNSGANVLTF.

The chain carries TRBV11-2 and TRBJ1-2; D possibly corresponds to TRBD1 (5 bases). Per the germline V gene, CDR1 is SGHAT and CDR2 is FQNNGV. The CDR3 totals 15 residues. V was shortened by 1 base and J by 7 bases, with 16 bases between the two germline ends. As DNA, the CDR3 is TGTGCCAGCAGCTTAGCCCTGTGGCCAGGGAGTGGCTACACCTTC. It specifies CASSLALWPGSGYTF.

CDR3 loop: CASMEGVSRPQHF. The DNA of the CDR3 is TGTGCCAGCATGGAGGGGGTCTCACGGCCCCAGCATTTT. The rearrangement joins TRBV2 to TRBJ1-5; D perhaps matches TRBD1 (6 bases). Germline V gene lookup returns CDR1 SNHLY and CDR2 FYNNEI. CDR3 length equals 13 residues. The V and J ends lost 7 bases and 9 bases respectively, with 16 bases between them.

The chain combines TRBV11-2 with TRBJ2-1; unclear D gene. V dropped 2 bases and J dropped 10 bases, with 9 bases sitting between them. Germline loops: CDR1 SGHAT, CDR2 FQNNGV. This CDR3 contains 12 residues. Here the CDR3 DNA reads TGTGCCAGCAGCTTAATCAGGCTGGAGCAGTTCTTC. It is translated as CASSLIRLEQFF. The full variable domain, its missing parts supplied by reference TRBV11-2 and TRBJ2-1, is EAGVAQSPRYKIIEKRQSVAFWCNPISGHATLYWYQQILGQGPKLLIQFQNNGVVDDSQLPKDRFSAERLKGVDSTLKIQPAKLEDSAVYLCASSLIRLEQFFGPGTRLTVL.

The V gene is TRBV12-2, the J gene TRBJ2-3; the table's TRBD2 call for D was not verified on the DNA. TRBV12-2 is shown as a pseudogene. This CDR3 contains 17 residues. The CDR3: CASRLEWLAASTDTQYF. The CDR3 bases are TGTGCAAGTCGCTTAGAATGGCTAGCGGCTAGCACAGATACGCAGTATTTT.

The table lists this clone with a count of one. V is TRBV10-2 and J is TRBJ1-1, with D maybe TRBD1 (5 bases). The CDR3 sequence is 13 residues long. Germline V gene lookup returns CDR1 WSHSY and CDR2 SAAADI. V lost 3 bases, J lost 7 bases, and 12 bases lay in between. The CDR3 bases are TGCGCCAGCAGTGACAGGGCCCTCGGTGAAGCTTTCTTT. This codes for CASSDRALGEAFF.

The V gene is TRBV7-9, the J gene TRBJ1-6, with a weak D call TRBD1 (6 bases). V lost 0 bases and J lost 8, with 20 bases in between. The V gene's germline CDR1 is SEHNR and CDR2 FQNEAQ (reference sequence). The CDR3 spans 18 residues. Written as DNA, the CDR3 is TGTGCCAGCAGCTTAGCGCGATTAAAGGACAGCGAATATTCACCCCTCCACTTT. Translated, it gives CASSLARLKDSEYSPLHF.

As regards this clone: Other DNA sequences in the sample encode the same CDR3. The V and J genes are TRBV30 and TRBJ1-6; 8 bases are a match to TRBD1. Trimming removed 0 bases from V and 7 bases from J; junction bases left unmatched: 2. From germline, CDR1 is GTSNPN and CDR2 SVGIG (reference sequence). There are 14 residues in the CDR3. CDR3 bases: TGTGCCTGGAGTGTCGACAGGGGCAATTCACCCCTCCACTTT. Residues: CAWSVDRGNSPLHF. The complete variable domain, with remaining parts taken from reference TRBV30 and TRBJ1-6, reads SQTIHQWPATLVQPVGSPLSLECTVEGTSNPNLYWYRQAAGRGLQLLFYSVGIGQISSEVPQNLSASRPQDRQFILSSKKLLLSDSGFYLCAWSVDRGNSPLHFGNGTRLTVT.

Of note for this clone: Other DNA sequences in the sample encode the same CDR3. The rearrangement uses TRBV27 and TRBJ1-2; the D is unclear. V was cut by 3 bases and J by 5 bases, with 10 bases left in between. Germline CDR1 MNHEY, CDR2 SMNVEV (reference sequence). The CDR3 loop spans 13 amino acids. The CDR3 nucleotides read TGTGCCAGCAGTTTTCGGGAAGGATATGGCTACACCTTC. Protein sequence: CASSFREGYGYTF.

As DNA, the CDR3 is TGTGCCAGTAGTCTACAGGGGGCTTTCAACAATGAGCAGTTCTTC. It is translated as CASSLQGAFNNEQFF. The chain couples TRBV19 to TRBJ2-1; TRBD1 matches at 9 bases. CDR1 and CDR2 from the germline V gene are LNHDA and SQIVND (reference sequence). The J segment lost 5 bases and the V segment lost 5 bases, leaving 7 bases of the junction unmatched. CDR3 size: 15 residues.

The V call is TRBV28, the J call TRBJ2-1; D gene unclear. Germline CDR1 MDHEN, CDR2 SYDVKM. Trimming took off 5 bases at V and 6 bases at J, with 17 bases between the two ends. The CDR3 has 15 amino acids. As DNA, the CDR3 is TGTGCCAGCAGTCCTCTAGAGATTCGACTCAATGAGCAGTTCTTC. As protein: CASSPLEIRLNEQFF.

The chain carries TRBV19 and TRBJ2-7, with 10 bases identical to TRBD1. CDR1 and CDR2 (germline): LNHDA, SQIVND (reference sequence). The CDR3 runs to 15 residues. V shed 6 bases, J shed 2 bases, and the junction held 7 bases outside the gene matches. The CDR3 coding sequence is TGTGCCAGTAGCCAAGGACAGGGGGACACCTACGAGCAGTACTTC. It codes for CASSQGQGDTYEQYF.

As regards this clone: The same CDR3 is also encoded by other DNA sequences in this sample. The genes are TRBV27 and TRBJ1-1; D might be TRBD1 (5 bases). V shed 5 bases and J shed 3 bases, with 7 bases lying between them. The germline V gene encodes CDR1 MNHEY and CDR2 SMNVEV (reference sequence). CDR3 length: 12 residues. CDR3 loop: CASSRGDTEAFF. The DNA of the CDR3 is TGTGCCAGCAGTCGGGGGGACACTGAAGCTTTCTTT.

The chain recombines TRBV6-1 with TRBJ1-1; 7 bases fit TRBD1. Germline V gene sequence: CDR1 MNHNS, CDR2 SASEGT. Germline trimming cut 2 bases from V and 4 bases from J; bases unmatched to any gene: 4. The CDR3 is made up of 14 amino acids. The CDR3: CASSETGDGTEAFF. CDR3 in DNA: TGTGCCAGCAGTGAAACAGGGGACGGCACTGAAGCTTTCTTT.

The rearrangement joins TRBV19 to TRBJ1-1; TRBD1 aligns across 12 bases. V shed 6 bases and J 5 bases; nucleotides not matched to a gene: 10. The CDR3 is 16 residues long. Germline-derived CDR1 and CDR2 are LNHDA and SQIVND (reference sequence). CDR3 in amino acids: CASRGGDRGRKTEAFF. CDR3 coding DNA: TGTGCCAGTAGGGGAGGGGACAGGGGGCGTAAAACTGAAGCTTTCTTT. The variable domain in full, with the rest retrieved from reference TRBV19 and TRBJ1-1, is DGGITQSPKYLFRKEGQNVTLSCEQNLNHDAMYWYRQDPGQGLRLIYYSQIVNDFQKGDIAEGYSVSREKKESFPLTVTSAQKNPTAFYLCASRGGDRGRKTEAFFGQGTRLTVV.

This chain links TRBV10-3 with TRBJ2-7, with 7 bases identical to TRBD1. The CDR3 runs to 14 residues. The trim removed 11 bases at V and 2 bases at J, leaving 12 bases unmatched. CDR1 is ENHRY and CDR2 is SYGVKD in the germline V gene. This chain's CDR3 is CASSRDSGTYEQYF. The CDR3, as DNA: TGTGCCTCCTCGAGGGACAGCGGAACCTACGAGCAGTACTTC.

This chain uses TRBV5-1 with TRBJ2-7; D unresolved. CDR3 size: 11 residues. V was pared by 4 bases and J by 0 bases, with 2 bases between. Germline assignment: CDR1 SGHRS and CDR2 YFSETQ. This CDR3 reads CASSNSYEQYF. The DNA for the CDR3 is TGCGCCAGCAGCAACTCCTACGAGCAGTACTTC.

This chain uses TRBV7-9 with TRBJ1-3; unclear D gene. CDR1 is SEHNR and CDR2 is FQNEAQ in the germline V gene (reference sequence). This CDR3 contains 14 residues. The V end lost 5 bases, the J end lost 8 bases, and 16 bases lay between the germline ends. This CDR3 reads CASSRLTPFDTIYF. In DNA form, the CDR3 reads TGTGCCAGCAGCCGTCTAACGCCCTTCGACACCATATATTTT. The complete variable domain, with remaining parts taken from reference TRBV7-9 and TRBJ1-3, reads DTGVSQNPRHKITKRGQNVTFRCDPISEHNRLYWYRQTLGQGPEFLTYFQNEAQLEKSRLLSDRFSAERPKGSFSTLEIQRTEQGDSAMYLCASSRLTPFDTIYFGEGSWLTVV.

This clone has a single count. The rearrangement uses TRBV2 and TRBJ1-2, with no clear D. Germline V gene lookup returns CDR1 SNHLY and CDR2 FYNNEI. V lost 0 bases to trimming and J lost 4 bases, with 9 bases between them. The CDR3 length is 14 residues. CDR3 region: CASSEARAVYGYTF. DNA for the CDR3: TGTGCCAGCAGTGAAGCGAGGGCAGTCTATGGCTACACCTTC.

The CDR3: CATSRSDRGRTEAFF. The CDR3 DNA follows: TGTGCCACCAGCAGGTCGGACAGGGGGCGTACTGAAGCTTTCTTT. The rearrangement joins TRBV15 to TRBJ1-1; TRBD1 agrees at 11 bases. V dropped 3 bases and J dropped 5; count of bases not matched to a gene: 5. This CDR3 has 15 residues. Germline values: CDR1 LNHNV, CDR2 YYDKDF (reference sequence).

This chain links TRBV27 with TRBJ2-2; TRBD2 might be the D (5 bases). The CDR3 has 12 amino acids. Germline CDR1 and CDR2: MNHEY and SMNVEV (reference sequence). V lost 4 bases, J lost 6 bases, and 6 bases lay in between. CDR3 coding DNA: TGTGCCAGCAGTTCCGGGGCCGGGGAGCTGTTTTTT. This encodes CASSSGAGELFF.

This rearrangement joins TRBV5-1 to TRBJ2-3, with D hard to call. The CDR3 covers 15 residues. Trimming took 4 bases from V and 0 from J, leaving 12 bases between them. The germline gives CDR1 SGHRS, CDR2 YFSETQ. DNA for the CDR3: TGCGCCAGCAGCCCTTACTATCGGAGCACAGATACGCAGTATTTT. It specifies CASSPYYRSTDTQYF.

J is TRBJ1-2 and V is TRBV28, with D unresolved. Trimming cost V 10 bases and J 8 bases, with 8 bases left between them. Germline-derived CDR1 and CDR2 are MDHEN and SYDVKM. CDR3 length: 9 amino acids. The DNA for the CDR3 is TGTGCCACCGGGAGGGGCTACACCTTC. Amino acid sequence: CATGRGYTF.

This chain connects TRBV29-1 to TRBJ2-5, with D possibly TRBD1 on 5 matching bases. The CDR3 extends over 14 amino acids. V lost 2 bases and J lost 1, with 11 bases in between. CDR1 is SQVTM and CDR2 is ANQGSEA in the germline V gene. DNA for the CDR3: TGCAGCGTTGAAAAAGGGGCAGCCCAAGAGACCCAGTACTTC. Encoded protein: CSVEKGAAQETQYF.